The clone carrying this T cell receptor (beta chain) occurred a few times. Its specificity is unknown. V was pared by 3 bases and J by 4 bases, with 4 bases of the junction left unmatched. The length of the CDR3 is 17 residues. Germline V lookup: CDR1 SGHTA, CDR2 FQGNSA. This sample was taken from a study of post-analysis software for immune sequencing data. Looking at the study overall: Courses of disease covered relapsing-remitting, secondary progressive and progressive-relapsing multiple sclerosis. General study points: Among 4 or 5 TRBV segments more frequent in patients than controls were TRBV5-6, TRBV5-1 and TRBV20-1. Under F measure analysis, samples from one preparation batch co-clustered strongly. Multiple sclerosis patients had significantly lower normalized Chao1 diversity than controls.

Unique molecular identifiers were present in the TCR beta cDNA libraries. One entry per CDR3 protein results from TCRdb running MiXCR on the PCR reads. The sample consists of around 500,000 distinct CDR3 sequences, approximately 31% of them appearing once. This chain uses TRBV7-2 with TRBJ2-1; 15 bases map to TRBD2. The sample was blood. The TCR was taken from a girl under 18 with multiple sclerosis. CDR3 coding DNA: TGTGCCAGCAGCTTCGGACTAGCGGGGGGGGGATACAATGAGCAGTTCTTC. This codes for CASSFGLAGGGYNEQFF.